Below are 8 T cell receptor beta chains sequenced from a single sample in a study of monozygotic twins with inflammatory bowel disease. TCRdb re-called the 5' RACE reads and gives one entry per CDR3 protein, without DNA. The table lists about 150,000 distinct CDR3 sequences. The sample comprised blood. Receptors originate from a human donor with ulcerative colitis or Crohn's disease, or a healthy co-twin of an affected twin (not recorded which).

The V gene is TRBV5-1, the J gene TRBJ2-3. Per the germline V gene, CDR1 is SGHRS and CDR2 is YFSETQ. The length of the CDR3 is 15 residues. CDR3 region: CASSLQSSSTDTQYF. The whole variable domain, remainder taken from reference TRBV5-1 and TRBJ2-3, is KAGVTQTPRYLIKTRGQQVTLSCSPISGHRSVSWYQQTPGQGLQFLFEYFSETQRNKGNFPGRFSGRQFSNSRSEMNVSTLELGDSALYLCASSLQSSSTDTQYFGPGTRLTVL.

This chain connects TRBV10-3 to TRBJ2-1; TCRdb outputs TRBD2, but without DNA this stays unchecked. The germline CDR1 and CDR2 sequences are ENHRY and SYGVKD. This CDR3 is built from 15 residues. The chain's CDR3 is CAISRGGGSYNEQFF.

The chain uses TRBV7-9 and TRBJ2-3. CDR3 length: 12 residues. Germline-derived CDR1 and CDR2 are SEHNR and FQNEAQ (reference sequence). The CDR3 spells CASSFLGDTQYF.

The chain employs TRBV5-1 and TRBJ2-1; checking the TCRdb D call of TRBD2 is not possible without DNA. Germline CDR1 SGHRS, CDR2 YFSETQ. The CDR3 consists of 14 residues. The CDR3 reads CASRGTSTYNEQFF.

The J gene is TRBJ2-4, the V gene TRBV7-2; TCRdb names TRBD1, which stays unverified in the absence of DNA. The CDR3 contains 16 residues. Germline V gene data show CDR1 as SGHTA and CDR2 as FQGNSA. The CDR3 sequence: CASSLVFEDTKNIQYF.

The chain combines TRBV29-1 with TRBJ1-5; the TRBD1 assignment by TCRdb is unverifiable without DNA. This CDR3 has 13 residues. The germline V gene encodes CDR1 SQVTM and CDR2 ANQGSEA. CDR3 protein: CSTGTGRDQPQHF.

The chain links TRBV6-5 to TRBJ1-2; TCRdb designates TRBD1, a call that cannot be tested without DNA. CDR1 and CDR2 from the germline V gene are MNHEY and SVGAGI. CDR3 size: 12 residues. The CDR3 spells CASSYGGYGYTF.

The CDR3 here is CASSFSGDSYEQYF. This chain joins TRBV12-3 or TRBV12-4 and TRBJ2-7. The CDR3 spans 14 residues.